Each of the 14 T cell receptor beta chains below was sequenced from the same sample in a study of blood T cell repertoires in COVID-19 (dated by TCRdb to about 2020). Library preparation employed the immunoSEQ multiplex PCR assay. Not all clones reach the TCRdb copy of this immuneACCESS table, which keeps in-frame sequences only. Checked studies attribute under half of the gap to unresolved V genes and leave the rest unexplained. This sample gives 200,000 to 300,000 clones in total; 75% to 90% of them show up just once. 8% to 9.5% of the sample lies in the top ten. The sequenced sample consisted of peripheral blood. The receptors stem from a human donor in a cohort sampled during active COVID-19.

CDR3 coding DNA: TGCGCCAGCAGCCAGGGACTAGCTCCCGGGGAGCTGTTTTTT. This sequence encodes CASSQGLAPGELFF. The chain joins TRBV4-3 to TRBJ2-2; 9 bases fit TRBD2. CDR1 is LGHNA and CDR2 is YSLEER in the germline V gene. The ends lost 3 bases at V and 6 bases at J; junction bases unmatched: 2. The CDR3 contains 14 residues.

The V gene is TRBV4-3, the J gene TRBJ2-3; 10 bases are a match to TRBD2. Germline V lookup: CDR1 LGHNA, CDR2 YSLEER. This CDR3 has 15 residues. The junction had 7 bases not matched to a gene; V was cut back by 6 bases and J by 4 bases. The CDR3, as DNA: TGCGCCAGCAGTTCCGGGACTAGCGTCGCAGATACGCAGTATTTT. Its translation: CASSSGTSVADTQYF.

J is TRBJ1-2 and V is TRBV7-9; D ambiguous. This CDR3 has 14 residues. Germline lookup yields CDR1 SEHNR and CDR2 FQNEAQ (reference sequence). V was pared by 1 base and J by 5 bases, with 11 bases between. Here the CDR3 reads CASSLEISIYGYTF. In DNA form, the CDR3 reads TGTGCCAGCAGCTTAGAGATCAGTATATATGGCTACACCTTC.

This clone was counted once. This chain uses TRBV13 with TRBJ1-2; D is possibly TRBD1 (5 bases). This CDR3 has 12 residues. Trimming took 3 bases from V and 8 from J, leaving 10 bases between them. In germline, CDR1 is PRHDT, CDR2 FYEKMQ (reference sequence). The CDR3 nucleotides are TGTGCCAGCAGCTTGGGGCCCTCGGGCTACACCTTC. Its protein product is CASSLGPSGYTF.

J is TRBJ1-5 and V is TRBV6-5, with D possibly being TRBD1 (6 bases). Germline CDR1 is MNHEY and CDR2 is SVGAGI. V lost 9 bases and J lost 0, with 12 bases in between. The length of the CDR3 is 14 residues. The DNA of the CDR3 is TGTGCCAGTCAGGGGAGATATAGCAATCAGCCCCAGCATTTT. Protein: CASQGRYSNQPQHF.

The V and J genes are TRBV5-1 and TRBJ2-3; no firm D call. CDR1 is SGHRS, CDR2 YFSETQ, per germline. The CDR3 is 15 amino acids. Trimming left V 0 bases short and J 2 bases short, with 10 bases between. The CDR3 DNA reads TGCGCCAGCAGCTTGGACATCATTAACACAGATACGCAGTATTTT. Translating gives CASSLDIINTDTQYF.

The gene calls are TRBV11-2 and TRBJ2-1, with 8 nucleotides matching TRBD1. Trimming took 2 bases from V and 0 from J; bases not matched to a gene: 12. CDR1 and CDR2 (germline): SGHAT, FQNNGV. This CDR3 region has 19 residues. This CDR3 reads CASSLTLAGGPSSYNEQFF. DNA for the CDR3: TGTGCCAGCAGCTTAACCCTAGCAGGGGGCCCTAGCTCCTACAATGAGCAGTTCTTC.

This clone has a handful of counts. The V call is TRBV3-1 (or the pseudogene TRBV3-2), the J call TRBJ1-4, with D maybe TRBD1 (6 bases). This CDR3 is built from 16 residues. The germline gives CDR1 LGHDT, CDR2 YNNKEL (reference sequence). V shed 1 base and J shed 1 base, with 10 bases lying between them. CDR3 nucleotides: TGTGCCAGCAGCCAAGTCTGGACAGAAACTAATGAAAAACTGTTTTTT. Its protein product is CASSQVWTETNEKLFF.

This clone was seen only a few times. The CDR3 here is CASSYVRSGETQYF. CDR3 bases: TGTGCCAGCAGTTACGTCCGGAGTGGCGAGACCCAGTACTTC. The chain recombines TRBV6-5 with TRBJ2-5, with D hard to call. This CDR3 is 14 amino acids long. The V gene lost 2 bases and the J gene lost 5 bases, with 12 bases spanning the gap. Germline values: CDR1 MNHEY, CDR2 SVGAGI.

The chain links TRBV3-1 (or the pseudogene TRBV3-2) to TRBJ1-1; maybe TRBD1 (6 bases). The CDR3 extends over 15 amino acids. The ends were cut back, 2 bases at V and 1 base at J, with 11 bases in the middle. CDR1 LGHDT and CDR2 YNNKEL come from the germline V gene (reference sequence). The CDR3 is CASSQRTASNTEAFF. Written as DNA, the CDR3 is TGTGCCAGCAGCCAAAGGACAGCCTCGAACACTGAAGCTTTCTTT.

The genes are TRBV3-1 (or the pseudogene TRBV3-2) and TRBJ2-1; 15 positions agree with TRBD2. J was trimmed by 5 bases and V by 4 bases; bases with no gene match: 6. There are 17 residues in the CDR3. Germline assignment: CDR1 LGHDT and CDR2 YNNKEL (reference sequence). CDR3 residues: CASSPWTSGRGNNEQFF. CDR3 nucleotide sequence: TGTGCCAGCAGCCCGTGGACTAGCGGGAGGGGGAACAATGAGCAGTTCTTC.

This clone was detected only once. The V and J genes are TRBV7-9 and TRBJ2-7, with 7 bases identical to TRBD2. This CDR3 is 15 amino acids long. Germline loops: CDR1 SEHNR, CDR2 FQNEAQ (reference sequence). V lost 7 bases to trimming and J lost 2 bases; unmatched junction nucleotides: 11. CDR3 sequence (DNA): TGTGCCAGCACCCCTGTTACGGGAGGAACCTACGAGCAGTACTTC. Encoded protein: CASTPVTGGTYEQYF.

The chain uses TRBV19 and TRBJ2-1; TRBD2 matches at 9 bases. With 5 bases clipped from V and 2 bases from J, the junction kept 4 bases outside the gene matches. The CDR3 runs 15 residues. Germline CDR1 and CDR2: LNHDA and SQIVND (reference sequence). The CDR3 DNA sequence: TGTGCCAGTAGTCTGACTAGCGGACCCTACAATGAGCAGTTCTTC. It codes for CASSLTSGPYNEQFF.

The chain recombines TRBV5-1 with TRBJ1-3; no clear D. Per germline, CDR1 SGHRS and CDR2 YFSETQ. CDR3 length: 14 residues. The V end lost 0 bases, the J end lost 3 bases, and 7 bases lay between the germline ends. CDR3 sequence (DNA): TGCGCCAGCAGCTTGGTCCCGGGTGGAAACACCATATATTTT. This translates into CASSLVPGGNTIYF.